This TCR beta chain was identified in a study of cytomegalovirus exposure and HLA in healthy donors. A multiplex PCR was run with 60 Vbeta primers and 13 Jbeta primers. Measured with immunoSEQ multiplex PCR; TCRdb has only the in-frame clones, and not every one. Counted here are 110,000 to 150,000 clones, about three quarters occurring once; the ten biggest clones make up around 1.4%. This clone appeared a few times. Its antigen is unknown. This CDR3 has 15 amino acids. Germline V gene data show CDR1 as SEHNR and CDR2 as FQNEAQ (reference sequence). V was clipped by 5 bases and J by 3 bases; unmatched bases: 2. Broader study findings: Segments of the TCR beta V type were, in most cases, productive about 90% or about 30% of the time in an earlier analysis.

The sequence derives from a woman aged 40 to 49 in good health and CMV-seronegative. The sequencing input was PBMCs. This chain connects TRBV7-9 to TRBJ2-1; 12 bases map to TRBD2. The DNA of the CDR3 is TGTGCCAGCAGCCGGACTAGCGGGGTCTACAATGAGCAGTTCTTC. It is translated as CASSRTSGVYNEQFF.